These 19 T cell receptor beta chains came from one sample sequenced in a study of shared clonotypes between healthy human individuals. Sequenced by immunoSEQ multiplex PCR; TCRdb stores in-frame clones only, minus some. Counted here are under 1,100,000 clones, about 75% occurring once; the ten biggest clones make up less than 1.5%. Sequencing was carried out using memory CD4+ T cells sorted from blood. This sample's subset: CD45RA-negative fraction. These receptors were obtained from a man aged 18 to 30 in good health.

The chain has TRBV28 and TRBJ2-7; no definite D call. CDR1 is MDHEN and CDR2 is SYDVKM in the germline V gene. The CDR3 runs to 14 residues. Trimming stripped 4 bases from V and 1 base from J, with 11 bases between. The CDR3 region has the DNA TGTGCCAGCAGTTCCCGCCCCCGGTCCTACGAGCAGTACTTC. Its protein product is CASSSRPRSYEQYF.

This chain uses TRBV11-2 with TRBJ1-2, with TRBD1 as a possible D gene (6 bases). This CDR3 has 16 residues. CDR1 and CDR2 (germline): SGHAT, FQNNGV. Trimming took off 2 bases at V and 4 bases at J, with 17 bases between the two ends. The CDR3 loop reads CASSLQQEAGVYGYTF. Here the CDR3 DNA reads TGTGCCAGCAGCTTACAACAGGAGGCAGGGGTCTATGGCTACACCTTC.

This chain uses TRBV7-9 with TRBJ2-5; D is unclear. V lost 3 bases and J 4 bases, leaving 6 bases between the germline ends. Germline V CDR1 and CDR2: SEHNR, FQNEAQ (reference sequence). The CDR3 length is 12 residues. The CDR3 loop is CASSLIGETQYF. The CDR3 nucleotides are TGTGCCAGCAGCTTGATCGGAGAGACCCAGTACTTC.

The chain recombines TRBV7-2 with TRBJ2-3; 7 nucleotides agree with TRBD2. The CDR3 is 15 residues long. Looked up from germline, CDR1 is SGHTA and CDR2 is FQGNSA. J gave up 4 bases and V 5 bases, and 9 bases lay outside the gene matches. In nucleotides, the CDR3 is TGTGCCAGCAGCCCTGGACTAGGTTCGGCAGATACGCAGTATTTT. Protein sequence: CASSPGLGSADTQYF.

This chain links TRBV6-1 with TRBJ1-5, with TRBD1 identical over 7 bases. The CDR3 contains 13 residues. The germline gives CDR1 MNHNS, CDR2 SASEGT. J gave up 16 bases and V 6 bases, and 15 bases lay outside the gene matches. Here the CDR3 reads CASRRGGPGWEHF. Here the CDR3 DNA reads TGTGCCAGCAGAAGAGGGGGCCCAGGGTGGGAACATTTT.

The chain carries TRBV9 and TRBJ2-1, with 12 bases that match TRBD2. This CDR3 spans 14 amino acids. Germline V CDR1 and CDR2: SGDLS, YYNGEE. V lost 3 bases and J lost 7; bases outside the gene matches: 2. The CDR3 DNA sequence: TGTGCCAGCAGCGATCTAGCGGGAGGGAATGAGCAGTTCTTC. Translation gives CASSDLAGGNEQFF.

The chain joins TRBV19 to TRBJ1-2; D is unresolved. V shed 3 bases and J shed 2 bases, with 16 bases lying between them. Looked up from germline, CDR1 is LNHDA and CDR2 is SQIVND (reference sequence). The CDR3 has 16 amino acids. CDR3 amino acids: CASSMGRTGRNYGYTF. In nucleotides, the CDR3 is TGTGCCAGTAGTATGGGCAGGACGGGTCGAAACTATGGCTACACCTTC.

The rearrangement uses TRBV7-2 and TRBJ2-3; TRBD1 matches at 7 bases. Losses at the gene ends were 5 bases for V and 2 bases for J; bases not matched to a gene: 7. Germline values: CDR1 SGHTA, CDR2 FQGNSA. The CDR3 totals 15 residues. This chain's CDR3 is CASSRQGRDTDTQYF. The CDR3 DNA reads as TGTGCCAGCAGCCGACAGGGAAGGGACACAGATACGCAGTATTTT.

The rearrangement joins TRBV9 to TRBJ2-7; the match to TRBD1 covers 9 bases. From germline, CDR1 is SGDLS and CDR2 YYNGEE. The V segment lost 2 bases and the J segment 3 bases; nucleotides outside the gene matches: 12. This CDR3 region has 17 residues. The CDR3: CASSVSGTGYPNYEQYF. The CDR3, as DNA: TGTGCCAGCAGCGTTTCCGGGACAGGGTATCCCAACTACGAGCAGTACTTC.

The rearrangement uses TRBV6-5 and TRBJ2-2, with 8 bases lining up with TRBD2. The trim removed 7 bases at V and 1 base at J, leaving 5 bases unmatched. The V gene's germline CDR1 is MNHEY and CDR2 SVGAGI. The CDR3 consists of 15 residues. CDR3: CASNPGGGNTGELFF. DNA of the CDR3: TGTGCCAGCAACCCCGGGGGGGGGAACACCGGGGAGCTGTTTTTT.

V usage is TRBV7-2 and J usage is TRBJ2-5; 10 bases agree with TRBD2. CDR3 size: 17 residues. Losses at the gene ends were 0 bases for V and 3 bases for J; bases not matched to a gene: 7. CDR1 is SGHTA, CDR2 FQGNSA, per germline. CDR3 sequence (DNA): TGTGCCAGCAGCTTAGCTTTCCGGCTAGCGGGAGAAGAGACCCAGTACTTC. Its protein product is CASSLAFRLAGEETQYF.

On this clone itself: Other DNA sequences in the sample encode the same CDR3. The V gene is TRBV6-1, the J gene TRBJ2-7; 7 nucleotides line up with TRBD1. CDR3 length: 14 amino acids. V lost 2 bases and J lost 2; bases outside the gene matches: 3. CDR1 MNHNS and CDR2 SASEGT come from the germline V gene. CDR3 DNA: TGTGCCAGCAGTGAATCCCAGGGGGCCTACGAGCAGTACTTC. The encoded protein is CASSESQGAYEQYF.

V and J are TRBV19 and TRBJ2-3, with D perhaps matching TRBD1 (6 bases). Per germline, CDR1 LNHDA and CDR2 SQIVND (reference sequence). V lost 3 bases and J 1 base, leaving 8 bases between the germline ends. There are 14 residues in the CDR3. The CDR3 region has the DNA TGTGCCAGTAGTATGGACAGAGGCACAGATACGCAGTATTTT. Its translation: CASSMDRGTDTQYF. Full variable domain (remainder filled in from reference TRBV19 and TRBJ2-3): DGGITQSPKYLFRKEGQNVTLSCEQNLNHDAMYWYRQDPGQGLRLIYYSQIVNDFQKGDIAEGYSVSREKKESFPLTVTSAQKNPTAFYLCASSMDRGTDTQYFGPGTRLTVL.

This clone was found a few times. The CDR3 loop is CASSVGGTRGNEKLFF. In nucleotides, the CDR3 is TGTGCCAGCAGCGTAGGGGGGACCCGGGGAAATGAAAAACTGTTTTTT. The rearrangement uses TRBV9 and TRBJ1-4, with a weak D call TRBD1 (5 bases). Germline CDR1 SGDLS, CDR2 YYNGEE. CDR3 length: 16 residues. Between the trimmed V and J ends, which lost 0 bases and 5 bases, there was a span of 14 bases. The complete variable domain, with remaining parts taken from reference TRBV9 and TRBJ1-4, reads DSGVTQTPKHLITATGQRVTLRCSPRSGDLSVYWYQQSLDQGLQFLIQYYNGEERAKGNILERFSAQQFPDLHSELNLSSLELGDSALYFCASSVGGTRGNEKLFFGSGTQLSVL.

This clone was recorded a few times. The rearrangement uses TRBV27 and TRBJ2-5; perhaps TRBD2 as D (5 bases). From germline, CDR1 is MNHEY and CDR2 SMNVEV (reference sequence). This CDR3 spans 13 amino acids. Trimming pared 3 bases from V and 5 bases from J, leaving 10 bases between. The CDR3: CASSFGDRETQYF. In DNA form, the CDR3 reads TGTGCCAGCAGTTTCGGGGATAGGGAGACCCAGTACTTC.

The chain has TRBV4-3 and TRBJ1-5, with 10 positions matching TRBD1. The CDR3 covers 15 residues. The V gene end was trimmed by 3 bases and the J gene end by 9 bases; junction bases not matched to a gene: 8. Per the germline V gene, CDR1 is LGHNA and CDR2 is YSLEER. Here the CDR3 reads CASSQDRGTLGPQHF. In DNA, the CDR3 is TGCGCCAGCAGCCAGGACAGGGGGACATTGGGGCCCCAGCATTTT.

V gene TRBV4-1 combines with J gene TRBJ1-4, with TRBD1 matching 7 bases. Germline V gene lookup returns CDR1 MGHRA and CDR2 YSYEKL. V lost 1 base and J lost 2; bases outside the gene matches: 1. The CDR3 loop spans 15 amino acids. This CDR3 is CASSQAGGTNEKLFF. In DNA, the CDR3 is TGCGCCAGCAGCCAAGCAGGGGGGACTAATGAAAAACTGTTTTTT.

With respect to this clone: One base separates it from a far larger clone, so it is likely a read error. This sequence joins TRBV28 and TRBJ2-6; a weak D match, TRBD1 (6 bases). Germline V gives CDR1 MDHEN, CDR2 SYDVKM. There are 15 residues in the CDR3. The V end was cut by 2 bases, the J end by 2 bases, with 7 bases between. The CDR3 DNA follows: TGTGCCAGCAGTTTAACAGGGACTGGGGCCAACGTCCTGACTTTC. Translating it yields CASSLTGTGANVLTF.

The gene calls are TRBV5-1 and TRBJ2-5, with no clear D. The germline V and J ends were trimmed by 4 bases and 0 bases, with 13 bases remaining between them. CDR1 and CDR2 from the germline V gene are SGHRS and YFSETQ. This CDR3 contains 15 residues. The CDR3 nucleotides are TGCGCCAGCAGCCCGCAGTCAGCGTACCAAGAGACCCAGTACTTC. Its translation: CASSPQSAYQETQYF.